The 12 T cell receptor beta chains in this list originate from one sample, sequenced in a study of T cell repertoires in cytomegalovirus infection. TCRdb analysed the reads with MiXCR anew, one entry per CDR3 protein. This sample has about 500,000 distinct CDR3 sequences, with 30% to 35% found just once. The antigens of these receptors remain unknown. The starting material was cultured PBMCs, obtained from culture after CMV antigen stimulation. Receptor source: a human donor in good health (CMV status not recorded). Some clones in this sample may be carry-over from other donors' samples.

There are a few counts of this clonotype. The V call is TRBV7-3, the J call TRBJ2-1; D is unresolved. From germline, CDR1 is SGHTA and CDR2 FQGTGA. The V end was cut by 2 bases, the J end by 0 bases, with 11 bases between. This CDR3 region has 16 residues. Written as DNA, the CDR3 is TGTGCCAGCAGCTTACGGTCCAGTCCCTCCTACAATGAGCAGTTCTTC. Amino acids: CASSLRSSPSYNEQFF. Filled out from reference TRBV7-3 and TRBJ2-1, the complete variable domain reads GAGVSQTPSNKVTEKGKYVELRCDPISGHTALYWYRQSLGQGPEFLIYFQGTGAADDSGLPNDRFFAVRPEGSVSTLKIQRTERGDSAVYLCASSLRSSPSYNEQFFGPGTRLTVL.

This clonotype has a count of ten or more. Here the CDR3 reads CASSFHGRNTQYF. CDR3 bases: TGTGCCAGCAGCTTCCACGGGAGGAATACGCAGTATTTT. The V and J genes are TRBV7-3 and TRBJ2-3, with 7 bases aligning to TRBD2. The V segment lost 3 bases and the J segment 7 bases; nucleotides outside the gene matches: 4. The CDR3 consists of 13 residues. CDR1 is SGHTA, CDR2 FQGTGA, per germline.

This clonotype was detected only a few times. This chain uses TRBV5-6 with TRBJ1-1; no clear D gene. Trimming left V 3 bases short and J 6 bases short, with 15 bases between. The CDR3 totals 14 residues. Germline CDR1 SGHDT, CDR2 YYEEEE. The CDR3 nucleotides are TGTGCCAGCAGCTCCGTCGCGGAACAAGCTGAAGCTTTCTTT. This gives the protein CASSSVAEQAEAFF.

CDR3 in amino acids: CASSLTMDGNTEAFF. The CDR3 nucleotides are TGTGCCAGCAGCTTGACGATGGACGGAAACACTGAAGCTTTCTTT. This rearrangement joins TRBV7-2 to TRBJ1-1; no clear D gene. Trimming took off 3 bases at V and 2 bases at J, with 13 bases between the two ends. CDR3 size: 15 residues. Germline CDR1 reads SGHTA; CDR2 reads FQGNSA.

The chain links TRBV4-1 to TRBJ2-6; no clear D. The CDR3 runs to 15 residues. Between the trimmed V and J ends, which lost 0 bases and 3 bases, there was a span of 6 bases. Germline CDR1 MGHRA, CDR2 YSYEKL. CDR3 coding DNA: TGCGCCAGCAGCCAAGAGGTAAATGGGGCCAACGTCCTGACTTTC. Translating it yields CASSQEVNGANVLTF.

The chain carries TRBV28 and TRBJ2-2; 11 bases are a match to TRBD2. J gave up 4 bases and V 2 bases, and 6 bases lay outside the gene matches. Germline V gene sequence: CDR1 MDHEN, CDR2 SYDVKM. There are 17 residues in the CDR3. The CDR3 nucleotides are TGTGCCAGCAGTTTAGCCCCAGGACTAGCGGGCACCGGGGAGCTGTTTTTT. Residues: CASSLAPGLAGTGELFF.

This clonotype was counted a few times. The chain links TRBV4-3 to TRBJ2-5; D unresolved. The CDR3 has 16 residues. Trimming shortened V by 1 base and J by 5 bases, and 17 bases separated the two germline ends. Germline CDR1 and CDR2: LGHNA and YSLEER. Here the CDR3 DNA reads TGCGCCAGCAGCCAAGCCCCGGTCCAGGCTGGGGAGACCCAGTACTTC. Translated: CASSQAPVQAGETQYF.

The chain's CDR3 is CASSLSPSREQYV. In DNA, the CDR3 is TGTGCCAGCAGTTTAAGCCCATCGCGCGAGCAGTACGTC. The chain links TRBV12-3 or TRBV12-4 to TRBJ2-7, with D unclear. The CDR3 is made up of 13 amino acids. Trimming removed 2 bases at V and 6 bases at J, with 11 bases between.

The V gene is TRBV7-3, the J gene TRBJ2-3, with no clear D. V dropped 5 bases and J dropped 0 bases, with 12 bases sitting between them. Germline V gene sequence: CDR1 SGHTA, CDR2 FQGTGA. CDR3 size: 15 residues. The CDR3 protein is CASSLGHGSTDTQYF. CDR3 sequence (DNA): TGTGCCAGCAGCCTAGGTCACGGAAGCACAGATACGCAGTATTTT. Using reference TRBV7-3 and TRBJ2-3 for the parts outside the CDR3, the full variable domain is GAGVSQTPSNKVTEKGKYVELRCDPISGHTALYWYRQSLGQGPEFLIYFQGTGAADDSGLPNDRFFAVRPEGSVSTLKIQRTERGDSAVYLCASSLGHGSTDTQYFGPGTRLTVL.

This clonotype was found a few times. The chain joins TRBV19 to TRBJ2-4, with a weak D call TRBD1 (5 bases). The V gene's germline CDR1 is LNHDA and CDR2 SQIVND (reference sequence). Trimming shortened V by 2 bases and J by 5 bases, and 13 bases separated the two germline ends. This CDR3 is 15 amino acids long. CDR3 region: CASSIIDSYENIQYF. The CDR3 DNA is TGTGCCAGTAGTATAATCGACAGTTACGAAAACATTCAGTACTTC.

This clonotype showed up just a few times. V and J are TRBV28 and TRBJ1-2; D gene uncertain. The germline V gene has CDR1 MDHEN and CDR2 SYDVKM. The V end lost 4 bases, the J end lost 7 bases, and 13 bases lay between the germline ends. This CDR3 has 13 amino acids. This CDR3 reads CASSSSQAAGYTF. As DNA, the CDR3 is TGTGCCAGCAGTTCCTCCCAGGCAGCTGGCTACACCTTC.

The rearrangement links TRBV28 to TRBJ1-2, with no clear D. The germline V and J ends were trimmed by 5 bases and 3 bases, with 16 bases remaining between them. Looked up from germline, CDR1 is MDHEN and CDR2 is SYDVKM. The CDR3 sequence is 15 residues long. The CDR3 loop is CASSPPGRVDYGYTF. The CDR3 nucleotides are TGTGCCAGCAGTCCCCCGGGGAGGGTTGACTATGGCTACACCTTC.